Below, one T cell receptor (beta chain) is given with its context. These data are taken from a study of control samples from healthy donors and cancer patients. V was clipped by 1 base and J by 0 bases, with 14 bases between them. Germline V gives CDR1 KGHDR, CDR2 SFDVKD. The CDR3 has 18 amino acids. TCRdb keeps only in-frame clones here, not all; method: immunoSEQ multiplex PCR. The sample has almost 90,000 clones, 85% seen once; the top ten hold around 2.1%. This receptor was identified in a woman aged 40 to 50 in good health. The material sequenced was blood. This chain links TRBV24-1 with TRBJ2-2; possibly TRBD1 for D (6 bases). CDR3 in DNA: TGTGCCACCAGTGATTTCGTACAGGGACCTTCGAACACCGGGGAGCTGTTTTTT. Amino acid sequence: CATSDFVQGPSNTGELFF.